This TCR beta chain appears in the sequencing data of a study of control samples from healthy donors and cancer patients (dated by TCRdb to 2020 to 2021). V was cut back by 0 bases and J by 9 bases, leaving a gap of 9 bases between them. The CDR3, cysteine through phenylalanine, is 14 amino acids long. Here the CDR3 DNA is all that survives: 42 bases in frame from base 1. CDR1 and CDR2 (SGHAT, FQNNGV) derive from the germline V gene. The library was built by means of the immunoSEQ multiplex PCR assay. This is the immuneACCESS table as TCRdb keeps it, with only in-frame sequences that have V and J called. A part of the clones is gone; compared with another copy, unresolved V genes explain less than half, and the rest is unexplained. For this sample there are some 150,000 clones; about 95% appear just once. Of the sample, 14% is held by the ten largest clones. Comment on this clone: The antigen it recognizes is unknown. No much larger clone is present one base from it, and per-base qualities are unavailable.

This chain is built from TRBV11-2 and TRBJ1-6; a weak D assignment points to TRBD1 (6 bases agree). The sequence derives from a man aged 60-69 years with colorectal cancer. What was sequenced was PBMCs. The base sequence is TGTGCCAGCAGCTTAGAGCGGGGGCTTTCACCCCTCCACTTT. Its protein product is CASSLERGLSPLHF.